The present T cell receptor (beta chain) was sequenced within a study of monozygotic twins with inflammatory bowel disease. Whole blood without T cell sorting served as the source of isolated total RNA. TCRdb reprocessed the 5' RACE reads, with one entry per CDR3 protein and no DNA. Across more than 300,000 distinct CDR3 sequences, the top ten clones capture approximately 2.8% of the sample. Germline V gives CDR1 SGHTA, CDR2 FQGNSA. The length of the CDR3 is 14 residues. V and J are TRBV7-2 and TRBJ2-7. This sequence was found in a human donor with ulcerative colitis or Crohn's disease, or a healthy co-twin of an affected twin (not recorded which). Specimen: blood. This chain's CDR3 is CASSTLTTVGEQYF.